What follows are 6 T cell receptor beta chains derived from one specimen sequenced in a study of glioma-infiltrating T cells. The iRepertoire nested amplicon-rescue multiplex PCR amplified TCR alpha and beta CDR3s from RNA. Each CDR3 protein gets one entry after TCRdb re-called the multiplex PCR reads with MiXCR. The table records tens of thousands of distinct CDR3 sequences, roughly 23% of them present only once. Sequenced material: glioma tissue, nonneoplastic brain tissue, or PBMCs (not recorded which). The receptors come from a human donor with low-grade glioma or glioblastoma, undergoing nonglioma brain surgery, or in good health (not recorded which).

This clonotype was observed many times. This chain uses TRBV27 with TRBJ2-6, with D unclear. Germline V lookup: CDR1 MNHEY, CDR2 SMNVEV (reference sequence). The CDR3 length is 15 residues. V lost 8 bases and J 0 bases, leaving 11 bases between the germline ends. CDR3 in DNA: TGTGCCAGCTCAGTTTCCCCCTCTGGGGCCAACGTCCTGACTTTC. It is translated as CASSVSPSGANVLTF.

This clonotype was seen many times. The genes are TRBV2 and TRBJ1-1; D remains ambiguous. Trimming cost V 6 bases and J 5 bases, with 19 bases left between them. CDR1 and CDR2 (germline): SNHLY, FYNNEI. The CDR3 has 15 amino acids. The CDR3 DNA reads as TGTGCCAGCAGAGAGCAATTAAGAGGGAGGACTGAAGCTTTCTTT. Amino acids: CASREQLRGRTEAFF.

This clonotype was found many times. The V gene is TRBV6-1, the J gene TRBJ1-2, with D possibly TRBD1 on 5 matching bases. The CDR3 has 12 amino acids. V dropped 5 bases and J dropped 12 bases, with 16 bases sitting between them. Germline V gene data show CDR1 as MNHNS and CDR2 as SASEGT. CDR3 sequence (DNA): TGTGCCAGCAGTCCGGGGCCCGGCGTACACACCTTC. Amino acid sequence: CASSPGPGVHTF.

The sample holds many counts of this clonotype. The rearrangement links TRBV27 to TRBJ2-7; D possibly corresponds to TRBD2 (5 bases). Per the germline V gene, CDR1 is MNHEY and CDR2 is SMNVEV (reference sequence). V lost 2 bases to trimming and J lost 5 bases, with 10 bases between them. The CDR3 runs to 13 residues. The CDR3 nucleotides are TGTGCCAGCAGTTTAGGACGAGGGCACGAGCAGTACTTC. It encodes CASSLGRGHEQYF.

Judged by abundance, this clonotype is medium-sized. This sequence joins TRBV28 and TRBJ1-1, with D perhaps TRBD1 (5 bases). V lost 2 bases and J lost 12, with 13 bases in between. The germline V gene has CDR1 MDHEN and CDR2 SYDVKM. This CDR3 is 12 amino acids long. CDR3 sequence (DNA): TGTGCCAGCAGTTTAAGCCAGGGCGATCCTTTCTTT. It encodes CASSLSQGDPFF.

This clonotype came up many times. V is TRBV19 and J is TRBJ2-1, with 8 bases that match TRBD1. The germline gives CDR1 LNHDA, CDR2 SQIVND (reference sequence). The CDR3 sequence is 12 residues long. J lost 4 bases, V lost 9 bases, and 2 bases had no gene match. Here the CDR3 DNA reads TGTGCCAGCCGGGACAGGTACAATGAGCAGTTCTTC. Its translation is CASRDRYNEQFF.